This TCR beta chain was sequenced during a study of a mutant IDH1 vaccine in newly diagnosed glioma. The wider study: Vaccination started 4-6 weeks after radiotherapy alone, or with temozolomide cycles. Week 47 marked visit V13, whereas week 35 marked visit V12.

With respect to this clone: Its antigen is unknown.

Stated time point: week 47, end of study. Every vaccine dose comprised 300 ug of mutant IDH1 20-mer peptide plus topical imiquimod. TCRdb keeps only in-frame clones here, not all; method: immunoSEQ multiplex PCR. This sample has under 15,000 clones, with around 77% found just once. This CDR3 is built from 15 residues. From germline, CDR1 is MNHNY and CDR2 SVGAGI (reference sequence). With 4 bases clipped from V and 10 bases from J, the junction kept 9 bases outside the gene matches. The chain is built from TRBV6-6 and TRBJ2-1; 11 bases fit TRBD2. The origin of this receptor is a woman in her forties with glioma. The material sequenced was PBMCs, taken from a glioma patient whose treatment included an IDH1 peptide vaccine. CDR3 protein: CASSSLAGGSGEQFF. Written as DNA, the CDR3 is TGTGCCAGCAGTTCTCTAGCGGGGGGATCAGGGGAGCAGTTCTTC.